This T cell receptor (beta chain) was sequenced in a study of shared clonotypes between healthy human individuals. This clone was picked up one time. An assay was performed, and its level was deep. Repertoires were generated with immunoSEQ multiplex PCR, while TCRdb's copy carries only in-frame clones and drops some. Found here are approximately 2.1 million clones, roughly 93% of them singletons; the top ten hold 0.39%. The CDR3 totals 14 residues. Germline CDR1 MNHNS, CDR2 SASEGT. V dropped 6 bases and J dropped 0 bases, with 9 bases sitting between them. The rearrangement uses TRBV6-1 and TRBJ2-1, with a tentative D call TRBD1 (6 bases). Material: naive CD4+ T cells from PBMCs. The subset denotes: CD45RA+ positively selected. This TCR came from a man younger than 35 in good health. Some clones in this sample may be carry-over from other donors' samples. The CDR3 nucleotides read TGTGCCAGCAGAAACAGGGACTCCTACAATGAGCAGTTCTTC. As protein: CASRNRDSYNEQFF.